The 25 T cell receptor beta chains presented below share a single source sample, sequenced in a study of blood T cell repertoires in COVID-19. Sequencing used immunoSEQ multiplex PCR; TCRdb keeps in-frame clones, though not all of them. There are 60,000 to 75,000 clones in the sample; roughly 85% occur only once, and 9% to 10% lies in the top ten. Sample: peripheral blood. These receptors came from a woman older than 75 with acute or convalescent COVID-19.

Here the CDR3 reads CASSPLNQPQHF. CDR3 DNA: TGTGCCAGCAGTCCCCTCAATCAGCCCCAGCATTTT. The V call is TRBV12-3 or TRBV12-4, the J call TRBJ1-5, with D hard to call. This CDR3 has 12 amino acids. Trimming removed 5 bases from V and 3 bases from J, with 5 bases in between.

The V call is TRBV2, the J call TRBJ2-3; D is perhaps TRBD2 (7 bases). The CDR3 sequence is 14 residues long. V lost 8 bases, J lost 0 bases, and 12 bases lay in between. CDR1 is SNHLY, CDR2 FYNNEI, per germline. DNA of the CDR3: TGTGCCAGCCTGGGGGGGCGGAGCACAGATACGCAGTATTTT. Translation gives CASLGGRSTDTQYF.

The chain links TRBV24-1 to TRBJ2-5; D possibly corresponds to TRBD2 (6 bases). Germline CDR1 and CDR2: KGHDR and SFDVKD. V was pared by 4 bases and J by 3 bases, with 14 bases between. This CDR3 is built from 15 residues. CDR3 nucleotide sequence: TGTGCCACCAGTGACCCGACTAGTGGGGAAGAGACCCAGTACTTC. Its translation is CATSDPTSGEETQYF.

The chain joins TRBV2 to TRBJ1-3; D not resolved. CDR1 is SNHLY, CDR2 FYNNEI, per germline. This CDR3 is 17 amino acids long. Trimming left V 6 bases short and J 0 bases short, with 18 bases between. This chain's CDR3 is CASSDPRHGVSGNTIYF. The CDR3 bases are TGTGCCAGCAGCGACCCCCGACACGGCGTCTCTGGAAACACCATATATTTT. The complete variable domain, with remaining parts taken from reference TRBV2 and TRBJ1-3, reads EPEVTQTPSHQVTQMGQEVILRCVPISNHLYFYWYRQILGQKVEFLVSFYNNEISEKSEIFDDQFSVERPDGSNFTLKIRSTKLEDSAMYFCASSDPRHGVSGNTIYFGEGSWLTVV.

This rearrangement joins TRBV13 to TRBJ1-2; D ambiguous. CDR3 length: 15 residues. The V and J ends lost 3 bases and 4 bases respectively, with 15 bases between them. From germline, CDR1 is PRHDT and CDR2 FYEKMQ (reference sequence). The CDR3 loop is CASSFSGYVSYGYTF. The CDR3 DNA sequence: TGTGCCAGCAGCTTCTCAGGTTATGTTAGCTATGGCTACACCTTC. Full variable domain (remainder filled in from reference TRBV13 and TRBJ1-2): AAGVIQSPRHLIKEKRETATLKCYPIPRHDTVYWYQQGPGQDPQFLISFYEKMQSDKGSIPDRFSAQQFSDYHSELNMSSLELGDSALYFCASSFSGYVSYGYTFGSGTRLTVV.

This chain links TRBV3-1 (or the pseudogene TRBV3-2) with TRBJ2-7; TRBD2 matches 9 bases. The CDR3 loop spans 16 amino acids. The germline V gene encodes CDR1 LGHDT and CDR2 YNNKEL (reference sequence). Trimming at V came to 4 bases and at J to 4 bases, leaving 11 bases not matched to a gene. The CDR3 is CASSPAHSGGGYEQYF. For the CDR3, the DNA is TGTGCCAGCAGCCCCGCGCATAGCGGGGGAGGATACGAGCAGTACTTC.

The V call is TRBV3-1 (or the pseudogene TRBV3-2), the J call TRBJ1-2; 8 nucleotides align to TRBD1. The CDR3 runs to 16 residues. Germline CDR1 reads LGHDT; CDR2 reads YNNKEL (reference sequence). V shed 0 bases, J shed 4 bases, and the junction held 7 bases outside the gene matches. The chain's CDR3 is CASSQESAGGRYGYTF. The CDR3 coding sequence is TGTGCCAGCAGCCAAGAGTCGGCAGGGGGCCGCTATGGCTACACCTTC.

The chain combines TRBV6-5 with TRBJ1-3; 7 nucleotides line up with TRBD1. The germline V gene encodes CDR1 MNHEY and CDR2 SVGAGI. The CDR3 totals 15 residues. Losses at the gene ends were 7 bases for V and 4 bases for J; bases not matched to a gene: 10. The CDR3 DNA is TGTGCCAGCAACTCCGGGACAGCTTTAGGAAACACCATATATTTT. Translated, it gives CASNSGTALGNTIYF.

The V and J genes are TRBV19 and TRBJ1-4; 8 bases map to TRBD1. V lost 3 bases and J lost 1; bases outside the gene matches: 1. Germline values: CDR1 LNHDA, CDR2 SQIVND (reference sequence). The CDR3 sequence is 15 residues long. In DNA form, the CDR3 reads TGTGCCAGTAGTATCGACAGGGGAACTAATGAAAAACTGTTTTTT. Translated, it gives CASSIDRGTNEKLFF.

V usage is TRBV2 and J usage is TRBJ1-3, with 7 bases lining up with TRBD1. CDR1 and CDR2 (germline): SNHLY, FYNNEI. The CDR3 loop spans 15 amino acids. Losses at the gene ends were 6 bases for V and 5 bases for J; bases not matched to a gene: 10. CDR3 residues: CASRPTGTARNTIYF. The CDR3 nucleotides are TGTGCCAGCAGACCTACCGGGACAGCGAGAAACACCATATATTTT.

The chain uses TRBV2 and TRBJ1-5; D uncertain. The CDR3 sequence is 15 residues long. Trimming removed 2 bases at V and 5 bases at J, with 13 bases between. Per the germline V gene, CDR1 is SNHLY and CDR2 is FYNNEI. CDR3 in amino acids: CASSEIGREDQPQHF. The CDR3, as DNA: TGTGCCAGCAGTGAAATAGGCCGGGAGGATCAGCCCCAGCATTTT.

The CDR3 loop is CASSLVVAGEDTQYF. CDR3 DNA sequence: TGCGCCAGCAGCTTGGTTGTGGCGGGGGAGGATACGCAGTATTTT. V is TRBV5-1 and J is TRBJ2-3; 7 bases map to TRBD2. V lost 0 bases and J lost 6; bases outside the gene matches: 7. CDR1 is SGHRS, CDR2 YFSETQ, per germline. The CDR3 covers 15 residues.

The table lists this clone with a few counts. V usage is TRBV7-9 and J usage is TRBJ1-1; the match to TRBD1 covers 8 bases. Germline CDR1 and CDR2: SEHNR and FQNEAQ (reference sequence). This CDR3 has 14 residues. The trim removed 1 base at V and 4 bases at J, leaving 2 bases unmatched. The CDR3 sequence is CASSLGTGPTEAFF. CDR3 DNA: TGTGCCAGCAGCTTAGGGACAGGGCCCACTGAAGCTTTCTTT.

The chain is built from TRBV5-1 and TRBJ2-7, with 8 bases lining up with TRBD2. V lost 0 bases, J lost 2 bases, and 7 bases stayed unmatched. Germline-derived CDR1 and CDR2 are SGHRS and YFSETQ. This CDR3 is 16 amino acids long. The CDR3 sequence: CASSLGGGGFPYEQYF. The CDR3 region has the DNA TGCGCCAGCAGCTTGGGCGGCGGGGGGTTCCCCTACGAGCAGTACTTC.

This clone has just a few counts. The rearrangement links TRBV6-4 to TRBJ2-6, with TRBD1 matching over 7 bases. The germline gives CDR1 MRHNA, CDR2 SNTAGT. V dropped 3 bases and J dropped 4; count of bases not matched to a gene: 6. CDR3 length equals 16 residues. CDR3 sequence: CASSEGGEAGANVLTF. The CDR3 region has the DNA TGTGCCAGCAGTGAAGGGGGCGAGGCCGGGGCCAACGTCCTGACTTTC.

V is TRBV2 and J is TRBJ1-1, with D unresolved. This CDR3 is built from 14 residues. V lost 3 bases, J lost 0 bases, and 8 bases lay in between. Per the germline V gene, CDR1 is SNHLY and CDR2 is FYNNEI. DNA of the CDR3: TGTGCCAGCAGTGATGAGTTACTGAACACTGAAGCTTTCTTT. It translates to CASSDELLNTEAFF. Using reference TRBV2 and TRBJ1-1 for the parts outside the CDR3, the full variable domain is EPEVTQTPSHQVTQMGQEVILRCVPISNHLYFYWYRQILGQKVEFLVSFYNNEISEKSEIFDDQFSVERPDGSNFTLKIRSTKLEDSAMYFCASSDELLNTEAFFGQGTRLTVV.

The gene calls are TRBV5-4 and TRBJ2-7; possibly TRBD2 for D (5 bases). This CDR3 comprises 14 residues. The germline V gene encodes CDR1 SGHNT and CDR2 YYREEE (reference sequence). V was shortened by 0 bases and J by 9 bases, with 16 bases between the two germline ends. Here the CDR3 reads CASSLGGDTSGQYF. The CDR3 bases are TGTGCCAGCAGCTTGGGTGGGGATACGAGCGGGCAGTACTTC.

The rearrangement joins TRBV3-1 (or the pseudogene TRBV3-2) to TRBJ2-7; no clear D. Germline V gene lookup returns CDR1 LGHDT and CDR2 YNNKEL (reference sequence). V was cut by 4 bases and J by 4 bases, with 8 bases left in between. This CDR3 comprises 12 residues. DNA of the CDR3: TGTGCCAGCAGCCCGACATCATACGAGCAGTACTTC. This encodes CASSPTSYEQYF.

By its share, this clone is medium-sized. The chain joins TRBV19 to TRBJ1-4; D remains ambiguous. Germline V lookup: CDR1 LNHDA, CDR2 SQIVND (reference sequence). V lost 1 base and J lost 2, with 11 bases in between. There are 16 residues in the CDR3. As DNA, the CDR3 is TGTGCCAGTAGTATAGGAACCATCGGGACTAATGAAAAACTGTTTTTT. Encoded protein: CASSIGTIGTNEKLFF.

V usage is TRBV2 and J usage is TRBJ2-1, with 7 bases lining up with TRBD2. J was trimmed by 3 bases and V by 6 bases; bases with no gene match: 8. This CDR3 has 15 amino acids. Germline V CDR1 and CDR2: SNHLY, FYNNEI. CDR3 amino acids: CASSLGAGYYNEQFF. The CDR3 nucleotides are TGTGCCAGCAGCCTCGGAGCGGGGTACTACAATGAGCAGTTCTTC.

The J gene is TRBJ2-7, the V gene TRBV27, with D perhaps matching TRBD2 (5 bases). The germline gives CDR1 MNHEY, CDR2 SMNVEV (reference sequence). The CDR3 sequence is 13 residues long. The V and J ends lost 5 bases and 2 bases respectively, with 10 bases between them. The CDR3 DNA reads TGTGCCAGCAGTAAGGGAGTAGCCTACGAGCAGTACTTC. It codes for CASSKGVAYEQYF.

This sequence joins TRBV7-9 and TRBJ2-7; the match to TRBD1 covers 11 bases. CDR1 and CDR2 (germline): SEHNR, FQNEAQ (reference sequence). This CDR3 spans 15 amino acids. V gave up 5 bases and J gave up 1 base; unmatched junction bases: 4. CDR3 region: CASSHGQGASYEQYF. CDR3 bases: TGTGCCAGCAGCCACGGACAGGGGGCTTCCTACGAGCAGTACTTC.

The chain carries TRBV6-1 and TRBJ1-4; TRBD1 is a possible D gene (5 bases). The V gene's germline CDR1 is MNHNS and CDR2 SASEGT. Trimming shortened V by 1 base and J by 8 bases, and 8 bases separated the two germline ends. This CDR3 region has 13 residues. DNA for the CDR3: TGTGCCAGCAGTGAAGTTGGGGCGGAAAAACTGTTTTTT. Protein sequence: CASSEVGAEKLFF.

The chain recombines TRBV19 with TRBJ1-2, with D possibly TRBD1 on 6 matching bases. Germline V gene data show CDR1 as LNHDA and CDR2 as SQIVND (reference sequence). The ends were cut back, 6 bases at V and 3 bases at J, with 14 bases in the middle. CDR3 length: 14 residues. CDR3 residues: CASRPTGSDYGYTF. The DNA for the CDR3 is TGTGCCAGTAGACCTACAGGGTCCGACTATGGCTACACCTTC.

CDR3 amino acids: CASSYLGQWDTEAFF. As DNA, the CDR3 is TGTGCCAGCAGTTACCTAGGCCAATGGGACACTGAAGCTTTCTTT. The chain employs TRBV6-5 and TRBJ1-1; D not certain. The CDR3 has 15 amino acids. The germline V and J ends were trimmed by 2 bases and 3 bases, with 13 bases remaining between them. The V gene's germline CDR1 is MNHEY and CDR2 SVGAGI.